The 28 T cell receptor beta chains presented below share a single source sample, sequenced in a study of T cell changes during pregnancy in multiple sclerosis. The protocol was immunoSEQ multiplex PCR, while the TCRdb copy is restricted to in-frame clones and leaves out a portion. The sample shows some 80,000 clones, roughly 95% of them seen only once. The sequences come from peripheral blood, collected in the second trimester of pregnancy. All receptors come from a female donor with multiple sclerosis, enrolled in a pregnancy study.

This rearrangement joins TRBV21-1 to TRBJ2-3; TRBD1 was called by the table and not checked on the DNA. TRBV21-1 is deemed a pseudogene. The CDR3 has 14 amino acids. For the CDR3, the DNA is TGTGCCAGCAGCAAAGAGGGGAGCACAGATACGCAGTATTTT. Translating it yields CASSKEGSTDTQYF.

The rearrangement joins TRBV7-2 to TRBJ2-3, with 12 nucleotides matching TRBD2. Germline V lookup: CDR1 SGHTA, CDR2 FQGNSA. Germline trimming cut 5 bases from V and 4 bases from J; bases unmatched to any gene: 4. This CDR3 is 15 amino acids long. CDR3 residues: CASSPLAGGPDTQYF. The CDR3 coding sequence is TGTGCCAGCAGCCCGCTAGCGGGAGGGCCAGATACGCAGTATTTT.

The chain carries TRBV28 and TRBJ1-1; 9 bases align to TRBD1. Germline CDR1 is MDHEN and CDR2 is SYDVKM. Losses at the gene ends were 5 bases for V and 1 base for J; bases not matched to a gene: 8. This CDR3 is 16 amino acids long. The CDR3 region is CASSRLQGARNTEAFF. The CDR3 DNA reads TGTGCCAGCAGTCGCCTACAGGGGGCTAGGAACACTGAAGCTTTCTTT.

The chain joins TRBV27 to TRBJ2-7; 7 bases fit TRBD1. This CDR3 is built from 15 residues. CDR1 and CDR2 (germline): MNHEY, SMNVEV (reference sequence). Trimming took 4 bases from V and 5 from J; bases not matched to a gene: 11. CDR3: CASSSTGQFPHEQYF. CDR3 DNA: TGTGCCAGCAGTTCTACGGGACAGTTTCCACACGAGCAGTACTTC.

The chain uses TRBV11-2 and TRBJ2-7; perhaps TRBD2 as D (6 bases). V lost 0 bases and J lost 3, with 9 bases in between. The CDR3 runs to 14 residues. Germline CDR1 SGHAT, CDR2 FQNNGV. The CDR3 is CASSLDGSLYEQYF. CDR3 sequence (DNA): TGTGCCAGCAGCTTAGACGGGAGCCTCTACGAGCAGTACTTC.

The rearrangement joins TRBV11-2 to TRBJ2-7, with unresolved D. This CDR3 has 13 amino acids. Germline V gives CDR1 SGHAT, CDR2 FQNNGV. V was pared by 3 bases and J by 3 bases, with 9 bases between. As DNA, the CDR3 is TGTGCCAGCAGCTTGCTCCCCGGCTACGAGCAGTACTTC. Amino acid sequence: CASSLLPGYEQYF.

The count of this clone is one. CDR3 DNA sequence: TGTGCCATCAGTGACCCCACACTAGCGGGAGATGTCGGTGAGCAGTTCTTC. This encodes CAISDPTLAGDVGEQFF. The rearrangement links TRBV10-3 to TRBJ2-1, with TRBD2 matching 11 bases. This CDR3 is built from 17 residues. Germline lookup yields CDR1 ENHRY and CDR2 SYGVKD. Unmatched junction bases numbered 13, after V lost 3 bases and J lost 9 bases.

This chain uses TRBV7-8 with TRBJ2-3; 8 bases map to TRBD2. Unmatched junction bases numbered 5, after V lost 3 bases and J lost 3 bases. The CDR3 spans 15 residues. Germline lookup yields CDR1 SGHVS and CDR2 FQNEAQ. The CDR3 DNA is TGTGCCAGCAGCTTTGGAATAGCGGGAACAGATACGCAGTATTTT. It encodes CASSFGIAGTDTQYF.

The chain employs TRBV19 and TRBJ2-7, with D maybe TRBD2 (5 bases). Germline assignment: CDR1 LNHDA and CDR2 SQIVND (reference sequence). The CDR3 spans 15 residues. The V end lost 1 base, the J end lost 0 bases, and 10 bases lay between the germline ends. The CDR3 loop is CASSIVAGSSYEQYF. Written as DNA, the CDR3 is TGTGCCAGTAGTATAGTGGCGGGTAGCTCCTACGAGCAGTACTTC.

This sequence joins TRBV29-1 and TRBJ1-5; TRBD1 might be the D (5 bases). There are 16 residues in the CDR3. Germline V lookup: CDR1 SQVTM, CDR2 ANQGSEA. The V and J ends lost 5 bases and 0 bases respectively, with 17 bases between them. The CDR3 bases are TGCAGCGTTCGAATGTCGGGGGGGGATAGCAATCAGCCCCAGCATTTT. It translates to CSVRMSGGDSNQPQHF.

The chain recombines TRBV15 with TRBJ2-7; 11 nucleotides align to TRBD1. Per the germline V gene, CDR1 is LNHNV and CDR2 is YYDKDF (reference sequence). V trimming: 7 bases; J trimming: 7 bases; junction bases outside the gene matches: 12. The CDR3 runs 15 residues. CDR3 nucleotides: TGTGCCACCACCCAGGGGGACAGGGGGGCTGTTGAGCAGTACTTC. This codes for CATTQGDRGAVEQYF.

This chain links TRBV29-1 with TRBJ1-2; 9 bases are shared with TRBD1. There are 14 residues in the CDR3. The V and J ends lost 7 bases and 2 bases, in that order; junction bases with no gene match: 8. Germline V gene sequence: CDR1 SQVTM, CDR2 ANQGSEA. In DNA form, the CDR3 reads TGCAGCGACATGGACAGGGGCGTAAACTATGGCTACACCTTC. Its translation is CSDMDRGVNYGYTF.

The J gene is TRBJ2-1, the V gene TRBV29-1; tentative D call: TRBD1 (5 bases). The CDR3 spans 12 residues. Trimming left V 4 bases short and J 8 bases short, with 12 bases between. Looked up from germline, CDR1 is SQVTM and CDR2 is ANQGSEA. CDR3 sequence (DNA): TGCAGCGTTGGGTGGCAGGGTGATGAGCAGTTCTTC. The encoded protein is CSVGWQGDEQFF.

J is TRBJ2-1 and V is TRBV7-2, with 9 bases identical to TRBD1. The germline gives CDR1 SGHTA, CDR2 FQGNSA. This CDR3 has 16 amino acids. V gave up 5 bases and J gave up 6 bases; unmatched junction bases: 11. CDR3 residues: CASSAQDRGGFNEQFF. Here the CDR3 DNA reads TGTGCCAGCAGCGCGCAGGACAGGGGAGGTTTCAATGAGCAGTTCTTC.

V usage is TRBV6-6 and J usage is TRBJ2-7; TRBD1 aligns across 10 bases. V lost 10 bases and J lost 4; bases outside the gene matches: 7. CDR3 length: 13 amino acids. Per the germline V gene, CDR1 is MNHNY and CDR2 is SVGAGI (reference sequence). The DNA for the CDR3 is TGTGCCACCGGGACAGGGGTGGCGTACGAGCAGTACTTC. The encoded protein is CATGTGVAYEQYF.

The chain recombines TRBV7-8 with TRBJ2-7; the D gene is possibly TRBD1 (5 bases). This CDR3 is built from 14 residues. Germline V gene sequence: CDR1 SGHVS, CDR2 FQNEAQ. The V and J ends lost 3 bases and 7 bases respectively, with 16 bases between them. The CDR3 DNA sequence: TGTGCCAGCAGCTTTCACCAGGGATCGCGAGAGCAGTACTTC. The encoded protein is CASSFHQGSREQYF. Full variable domain (outside the CDR3, taken from reference TRBV7-8 and TRBJ2-7): GAGVSQSPRYKVAKRGQDVALRCDPISGHVSLFWYQQALGQGPEFLTYFQNEAQLDKSGLPSDRFFAERPEGSVSTLKIQRTQQEDSAVYLCASSFHQGSREQYFGPGTRLTVT.

The chain recombines TRBV11-2 with TRBJ2-5; a possible D gene is TRBD2 (5 bases). The germline gives CDR1 SGHAT, CDR2 FQNNGV. CDR3 length equals 12 residues. Trimming took 0 bases from V and 10 from J, leaving 9 bases between them. The CDR3 here is CASSLDPGNQYF. Written as DNA, the CDR3 is TGTGCCAGCAGCTTAGACCCGGGGAACCAGTACTTC.

The chain combines TRBV19 with TRBJ1-2, with D tentatively TRBD1 (6 bases). With 5 bases removed from V and 3 bases from J, the gap between germline ends came to 13 bases. The CDR3 runs 14 residues. Germline V lookup: CDR1 LNHDA, CDR2 SQIVND (reference sequence). CDR3: CASSVVGAHYGYTF. DNA for the CDR3: TGTGCCAGTAGTGTGGTGGGGGCCCACTATGGCTACACCTTC.

DNA for the CDR3: TGTGCCAGCCAACAGGGTGGTCGGTACAATGAGCAGTTCTTC. Amino acid sequence: CASQQGGRYNEQFF. The chain carries TRBV2 and TRBJ2-1, with D tentatively TRBD1 (6 bases). This CDR3 region has 14 residues. The ends were cut back, 8 bases at V and 4 bases at J, with 15 bases in the middle. The germline V gene has CDR1 SNHLY and CDR2 FYNNEI.

This sequence joins TRBV27 and TRBJ1-3, with 8 bases matching TRBD1. This CDR3 is built from 18 residues. With 6 bases clipped from V and 0 bases from J, the junction kept 13 bases outside the gene matches. CDR1 is MNHEY, CDR2 SMNVEV, per germline (reference sequence). The CDR3 nucleotides read TGTGCCAGCAGCGAGAACCCCGGGACAGGTCACTCTGGAAACACCATATATTTT. Protein product: CASSENPGTGHSGNTIYF.

The gene calls are TRBV29-1 and TRBJ1-1, with TRBD1 matching over 9 bases. CDR1 is SQVTM, CDR2 ANQGSEA, per germline. V shed 7 bases, J shed 1 base, and the junction held 1 base outside the gene matches. The CDR3 is 12 amino acids. CDR3 nucleotides: TGCAGCGGGGGACAGGGGAACACTGAAGCTTTCTTT. Encoded protein: CSGGQGNTEAFF.

V is TRBV28 and J is TRBJ2-7; no definite D call. Germline V gene sequence: CDR1 MDHEN, CDR2 SYDVKM. V lost 9 bases and J 1 base, leaving 10 bases between the germline ends. CDR3 length equals 12 residues. The CDR3 DNA reads TGTGCCAGTTGCAGGCAATCCTACGAGCAGTACTTC. Translated, it gives CASCRQSYEQYF.

This rearrangement joins TRBV5-1 to TRBJ1-1; D is uncertain. V lost 5 bases and J lost 1, with 12 bases in between. The CDR3 has 14 amino acids. The V gene's germline CDR1 is SGHRS and CDR2 YFSETQ. The CDR3 loop is CASRSRVRNTEAFF. The CDR3 DNA reads as TGCGCCAGCAGATCCCGGGTCAGGAACACTGAAGCTTTCTTT.

This chain connects TRBV5-5 to TRBJ1-5; D is possibly TRBD1 (5 bases). The CDR3 spans 16 residues. Germline CDR1 SGHKS, CDR2 YYEKEE (reference sequence). Trimming removed 2 bases at V and 0 bases at J, with 12 bases between. CDR3 bases: TGTGCCAGCAGCTTAATGGGGGGGAATAGCAATCAGCCCCAGCATTTT. Translating it yields CASSLMGGNSNQPQHF.

The V and J genes are TRBV9 and TRBJ1-1; D might be TRBD1 (6 bases). The V and J ends lost 2 bases and 0 bases respectively, with 8 bases between them. There are 14 residues in the CDR3. Germline CDR1 and CDR2: SGDLS and YYNGEE. The CDR3 loop reads CASSVGTMNTEAFF. The DNA for the CDR3 is TGTGCCAGCAGCGTCGGGACAATGAACACTGAAGCTTTCTTT.

V usage is TRBV28 and J usage is TRBJ2-1; the D is unclear. The CDR3 totals 12 residues. Germline V gene sequence: CDR1 MDHEN, CDR2 SYDVKM. The germline V and J ends were trimmed by 2 bases and 6 bases, with 5 bases remaining between them. The CDR3 sequence: CASSLAPNEQFF. The CDR3 DNA sequence: TGTGCCAGCAGTTTAGCGCCCAATGAGCAGTTCTTC. Filled out from reference TRBV28 and TRBJ2-1, the complete variable domain reads DVKVTQSSRYLVKRTGEKVFLECVQDMDHENMFWYRQDPGLGLRLIYFSYDVKMKEKGDIPEGYSVSREKKERFSLILESASTNQTSMYLCASSLAPNEQFFGPGTRLTVL.

The J gene is TRBJ2-7, the V gene TRBV5-1; D gene unclear. CDR1 and CDR2 from the germline V gene are SGHRS and YFSETQ. The germline V and J ends were trimmed by 4 bases and 2 bases, with 10 bases remaining between them. The CDR3 spans 13 residues. The CDR3 loop reads CASSPDITYEQYF. The DNA for the CDR3 is TGCGCCAGCAGCCCAGACATCACCTACGAGCAGTACTTC. Full variable domain (missing parts from reference TRBV5-1 and TRBJ2-7): KAGVTQTPRYLIKTRGQQVTLSCSPISGHRSVSWYQQTPGQGLQFLFEYFSETQRNKGNFPGRFSGRQFSNSRSEMNVSTLELGDSALYLCASSPDITYEQYFGPGTRLTVT.

This chain uses TRBV4-1 with TRBJ2-7, with D perhaps matching TRBD2 (5 bases). The germline V gene has CDR1 MGHRA and CDR2 YSYEKL. The CDR3 is 16 amino acids. V was clipped by 0 bases and J by 7 bases, with 19 bases between them. CDR3 sequence (DNA): TGCGCCAGCAGCCAAGATGAGGTGGCCCTGCCGGGGGAGCAGTACTTC. Translation: CASSQDEVALPGEQYF.